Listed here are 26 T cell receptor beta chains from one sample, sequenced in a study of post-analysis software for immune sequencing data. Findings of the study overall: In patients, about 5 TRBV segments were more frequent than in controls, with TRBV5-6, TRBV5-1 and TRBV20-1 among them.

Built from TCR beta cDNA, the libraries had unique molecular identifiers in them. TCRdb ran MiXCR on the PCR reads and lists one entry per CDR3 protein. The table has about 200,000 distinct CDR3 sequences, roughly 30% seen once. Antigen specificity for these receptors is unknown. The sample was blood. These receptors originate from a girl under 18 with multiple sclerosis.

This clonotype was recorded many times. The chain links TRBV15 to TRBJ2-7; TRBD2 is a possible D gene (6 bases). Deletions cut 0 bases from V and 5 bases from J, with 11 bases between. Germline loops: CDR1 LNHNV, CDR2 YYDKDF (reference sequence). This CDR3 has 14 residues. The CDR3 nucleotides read TGTGCCACCAGCAGAGATACGGGGGAGAACGAGCAGTACTTC. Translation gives CATSRDTGENEQYF.

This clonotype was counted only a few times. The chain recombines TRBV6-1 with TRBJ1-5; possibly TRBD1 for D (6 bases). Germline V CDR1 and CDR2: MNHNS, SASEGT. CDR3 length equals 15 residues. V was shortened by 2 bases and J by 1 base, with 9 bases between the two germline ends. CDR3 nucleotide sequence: TGTGCCAGCAGTGAAATAGACAGGAGCAATCAGCCCCAGCATTTT. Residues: CASSEIDRSNQPQHF.

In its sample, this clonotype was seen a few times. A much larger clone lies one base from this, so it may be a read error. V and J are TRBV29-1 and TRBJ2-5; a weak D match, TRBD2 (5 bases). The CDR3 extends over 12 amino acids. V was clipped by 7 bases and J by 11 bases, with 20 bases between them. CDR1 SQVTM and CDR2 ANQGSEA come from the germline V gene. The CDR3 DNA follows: TGCAGCGGTTCGAGGGCTTCCAATGAGCAGTACTTC. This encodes CSGSRASNEQYF. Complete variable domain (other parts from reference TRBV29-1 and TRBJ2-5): SAVISQKPSRDICQRGTSLTIQCQVDSQVTMMFWYRQQPGQSLTLIATANQGSEATYESGFVIDKFPISRPNLTFSTLTVSNMSPEDSSIYLCSGSRASNEQYFGPGTRLLVL.

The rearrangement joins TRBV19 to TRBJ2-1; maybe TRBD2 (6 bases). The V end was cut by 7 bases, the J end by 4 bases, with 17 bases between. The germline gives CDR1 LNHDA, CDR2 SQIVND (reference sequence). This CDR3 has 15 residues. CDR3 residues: CASISVGGGYNEQFF. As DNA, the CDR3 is TGTGCCAGTATCTCCGTCGGGGGAGGTTACAATGAGCAGTTCTTC.

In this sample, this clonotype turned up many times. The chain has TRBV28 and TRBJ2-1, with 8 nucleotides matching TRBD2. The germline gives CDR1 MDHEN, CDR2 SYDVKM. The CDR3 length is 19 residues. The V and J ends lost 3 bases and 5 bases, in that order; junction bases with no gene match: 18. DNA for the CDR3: TGTGCCAGCAGTTTTTTTTTCGGAGGTGCGGGACTAGAACACAATGAGCAGTTCTTC. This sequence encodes CASSFFFGGAGLEHNEQFF.

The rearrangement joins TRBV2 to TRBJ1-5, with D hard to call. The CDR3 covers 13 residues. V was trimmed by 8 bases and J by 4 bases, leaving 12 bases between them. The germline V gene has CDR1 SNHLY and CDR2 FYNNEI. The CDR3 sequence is CASGPSINQPQHF. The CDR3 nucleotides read TGTGCCAGCGGACCGTCGATTAATCAGCCCCAGCATTTT.

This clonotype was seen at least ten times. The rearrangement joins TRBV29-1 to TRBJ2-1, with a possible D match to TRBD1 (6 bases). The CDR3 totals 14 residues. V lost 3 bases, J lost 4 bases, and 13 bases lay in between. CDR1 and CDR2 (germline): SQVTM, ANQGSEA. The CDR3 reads CSVDFLGQYNEQFF. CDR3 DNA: TGCAGCGTTGATTTTCTCGGACAGTACAATGAGCAGTTCTTC.

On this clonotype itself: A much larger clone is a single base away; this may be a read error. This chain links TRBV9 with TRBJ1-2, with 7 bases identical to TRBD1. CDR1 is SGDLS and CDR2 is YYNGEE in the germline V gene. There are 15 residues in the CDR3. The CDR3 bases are TGTACCAGCAGCGTAGAGGCAGGGGGTGCTATCGGCTACACCTTC. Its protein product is CTSSVEAGGAIGYTF. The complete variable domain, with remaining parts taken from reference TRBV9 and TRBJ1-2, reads DSGVTQTPKHLITATGQRVTLRCSPRSGDLSVYWYQQSLDQGLQFLIQYYNGEERAKGNILERFSAQQFPDLHSELNLSSLELGDSALYFCTSSVEAGGAIGYTFGSGTRLTVV.

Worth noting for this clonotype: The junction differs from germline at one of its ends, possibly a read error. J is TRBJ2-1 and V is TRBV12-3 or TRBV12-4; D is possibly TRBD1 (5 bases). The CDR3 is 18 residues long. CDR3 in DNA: TGTGCCAGCAGTTTAGCGCTTGGGGCTATCCCTTCCTGCAATGAGCAGTTCTTC. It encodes CASSLALGAIPSCNEQFF.

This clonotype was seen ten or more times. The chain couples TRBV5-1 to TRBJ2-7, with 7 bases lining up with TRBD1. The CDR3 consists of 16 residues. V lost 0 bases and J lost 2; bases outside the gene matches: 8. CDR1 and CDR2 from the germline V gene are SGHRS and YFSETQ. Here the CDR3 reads CASSLGSTGSTYEQYF. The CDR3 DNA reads TGCGCCAGCAGCTTGGGGTCGACAGGGAGCACCTACGAGCAGTACTTC.

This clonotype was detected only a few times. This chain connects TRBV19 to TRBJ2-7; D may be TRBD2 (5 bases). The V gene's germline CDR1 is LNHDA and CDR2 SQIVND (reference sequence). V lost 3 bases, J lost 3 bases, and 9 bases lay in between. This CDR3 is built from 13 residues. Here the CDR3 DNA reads TGTGCCAGTAGTATTCGGGAAAACTACGAGCAGTACTTC. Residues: CASSIRENYEQYF. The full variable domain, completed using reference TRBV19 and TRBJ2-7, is DGGITQSPKYLFRKEGQNVTLSCEQNLNHDAMYWYRQDPGQGLRLIYYSQIVNDFQKGDIAEGYSVSREKKESFPLTVTSAQKNPTAFYLCASSIRENYEQYFGPGTRLTVT.

This CDR3 reads CASSFRTSGGQETQFF. CDR3 DNA sequence: TGTGCCAGCAGTTTCCGGACTAGCGGGGGGCAAGAGACCCAGTTCTTC. The chain couples TRBV28 to TRBJ2-5; TRBD2 aligns across 14 bases. The J call may be faulty, since TRBJ2-1 better matches the DNA end. Germline-derived CDR1 and CDR2 are MDHEN and SYDVKM. The CDR3 loop spans 16 amino acids.

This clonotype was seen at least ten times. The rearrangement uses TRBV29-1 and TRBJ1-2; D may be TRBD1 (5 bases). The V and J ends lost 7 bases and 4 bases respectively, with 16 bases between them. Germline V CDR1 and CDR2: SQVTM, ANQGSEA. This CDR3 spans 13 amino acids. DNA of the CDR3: TGCAGCGCTGGGACCCTTGGGGGCTATGGCTACACCTTC. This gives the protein CSAGTLGGYGYTF.

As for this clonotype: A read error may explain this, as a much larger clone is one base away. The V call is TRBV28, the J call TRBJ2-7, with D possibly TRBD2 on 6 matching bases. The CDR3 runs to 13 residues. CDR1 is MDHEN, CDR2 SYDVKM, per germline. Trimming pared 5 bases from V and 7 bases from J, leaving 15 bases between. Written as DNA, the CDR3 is TGTGCCAGCAGTCCCTACCTAGCGTCTGAGCAGTACTTC. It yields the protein CASSPYLASEQYF.

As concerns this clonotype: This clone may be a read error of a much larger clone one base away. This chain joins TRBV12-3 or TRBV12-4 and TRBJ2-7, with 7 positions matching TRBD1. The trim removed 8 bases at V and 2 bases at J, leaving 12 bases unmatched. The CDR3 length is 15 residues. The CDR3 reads CASGVTTGVPYEQYF. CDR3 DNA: TGTGCCAGCGGTGTGACCACAGGGGTACCCTACGAGCAGTACTTC.

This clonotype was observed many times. Written as DNA, the CDR3 is TGTGCCAGCAGTTACTCGGCGGGAGGGGACTACTACGAGCAGTACTTC. Protein product: CASSYSAGGDYYEQYF. This chain uses TRBV6-5 with TRBJ2-7, with 9 bases matching TRBD2. The CDR3 is made up of 16 amino acids. The ends lost 0 bases at V and 3 bases at J; junction bases unmatched: 6. Germline V gene sequence: CDR1 MNHEY, CDR2 SVGAGI.

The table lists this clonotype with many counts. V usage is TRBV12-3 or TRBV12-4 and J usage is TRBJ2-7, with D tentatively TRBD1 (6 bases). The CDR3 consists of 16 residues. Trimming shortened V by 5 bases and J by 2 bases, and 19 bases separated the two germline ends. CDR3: CASSPRPGQDPYEQYF. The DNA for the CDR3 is TGTGCCAGCAGTCCTCGGCCGGGACAAGACCCCTACGAGCAGTACTTC.

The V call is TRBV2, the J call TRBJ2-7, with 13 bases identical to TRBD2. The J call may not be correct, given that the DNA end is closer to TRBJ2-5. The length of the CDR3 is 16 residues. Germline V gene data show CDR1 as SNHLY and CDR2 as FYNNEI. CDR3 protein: CASSSGLAGYGETQYF. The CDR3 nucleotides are TGTGCCAGCAGTTCGGGACTAGCGGGGTATGGAGAGACCCAGTACTTC.

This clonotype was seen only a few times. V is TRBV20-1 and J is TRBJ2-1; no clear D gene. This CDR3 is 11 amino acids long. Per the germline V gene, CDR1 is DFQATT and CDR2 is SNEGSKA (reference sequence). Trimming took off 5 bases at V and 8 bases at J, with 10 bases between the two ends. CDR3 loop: CSARPRDEQFF. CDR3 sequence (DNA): TGCAGTGCTCGCCCCCGGGATGAGCAGTTCTTC.

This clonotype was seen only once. In nucleotides, the CDR3 is TGCGCCAGCAGCTTGGAAGCAAACACCAACTATGGCTACACCTTC. Translating it yields CASSLEANTNYGYTF. The chain is built from TRBV5-1 and TRBJ1-2; D is unresolved. The CDR3 covers 15 residues. V lost 0 bases, J lost 2 bases, and 11 bases lay in between. CDR1 is SGHRS and CDR2 is YFSETQ in the germline V gene.

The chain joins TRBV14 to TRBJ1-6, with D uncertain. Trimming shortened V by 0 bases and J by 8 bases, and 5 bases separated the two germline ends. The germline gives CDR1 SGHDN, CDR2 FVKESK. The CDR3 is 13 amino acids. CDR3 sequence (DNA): TGTGCCAGCAGCCAAGAAGGTCATTCACCCCTCCACTTT. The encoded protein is CASSQEGHSPLHF.

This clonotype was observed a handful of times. CDR3 loop: CASSPGGPPYEQYF. CDR3 DNA sequence: TGTGCCAGCTCACCCGGGGGCCCCCCCTACGAGCAGTACTTC. The chain has TRBV18 and TRBJ2-7; D possibly uses TRBD1 or TRBD2 (6 bases each). The germline V gene encodes CDR1 KGHSH and CDR2 LQKENI. V gave up 3 bases and J gave up 2 bases, with 11 bases separating them. The CDR3 loop spans 14 amino acids.

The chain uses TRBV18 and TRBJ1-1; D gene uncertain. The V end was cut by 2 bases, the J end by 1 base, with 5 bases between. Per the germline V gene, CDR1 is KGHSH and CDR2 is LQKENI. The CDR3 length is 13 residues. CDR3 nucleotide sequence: TGTGCCAGCTCACCAGTGAAGAACACTGAAGCTTTCTTT. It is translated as CASSPVKNTEAFF.

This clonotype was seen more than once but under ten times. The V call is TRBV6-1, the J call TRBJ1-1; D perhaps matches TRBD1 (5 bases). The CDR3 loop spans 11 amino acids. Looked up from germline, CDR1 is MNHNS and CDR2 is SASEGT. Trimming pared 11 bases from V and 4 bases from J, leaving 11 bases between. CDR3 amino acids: CALSGGTEAFF. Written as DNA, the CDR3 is TGTGCCCTTAGCGGGGGCACTGAAGCTTTCTTT.

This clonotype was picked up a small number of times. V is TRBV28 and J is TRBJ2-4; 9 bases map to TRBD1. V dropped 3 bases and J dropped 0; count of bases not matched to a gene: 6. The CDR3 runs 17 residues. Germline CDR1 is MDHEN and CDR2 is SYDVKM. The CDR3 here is CASSFWGQGVAKNIQYF. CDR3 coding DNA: TGTGCCAGCAGTTTTTGGGGACAGGGCGTAGCCAAAAACATTCAGTACTTC.

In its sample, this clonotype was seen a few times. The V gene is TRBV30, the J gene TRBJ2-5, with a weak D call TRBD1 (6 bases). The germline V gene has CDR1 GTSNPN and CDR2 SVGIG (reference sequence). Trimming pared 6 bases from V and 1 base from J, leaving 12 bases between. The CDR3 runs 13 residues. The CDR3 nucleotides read TGTGCCTGTCACGGGACAACCCAAGAGACCCAGTACTTC. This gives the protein CACHGTTQETQYF.